This paragraph reports one T cell receptor beta chain. This CDR3 has 15 amino acids. CDR1 is DFQATT and CDR2 is SNEGSKA in the germline V gene (reference sequence). The junction had 10 bases not matched to a gene; V was cut back by 2 bases and J by 6 bases. As to time point: persistent/refractory GD, antithyroid drugs over 5 years with positive TRAb. The TCR library was prepared using RNA isolated from PBMCs. This sample is drawn from a study of regulatory T cells in long-lasting Graves disease. iRepertoire HTBI primers and Arm-PCR of CDR3 regions built TCR beta libraries. TCRdb fed the multiplex PCR reads into MiXCR, producing one record per CDR3 protein. This table has fewer than 450,000 distinct CDR3 sequences, 23% appearing once.

This clonotype was sampled from a female donor with Graves disease. Sequencing used peripheral blood mononuclear cells (PBMCs), obtained when the disease was refractory, from a patient treated with antithyroid drugs. J is TRBJ2-7 and V is TRBV20-1, with 10 positions matching TRBD2. CDR3 DNA sequence: TGCAGTGCTAGACCGGGACTAGCGAGGGGAACCGAGCAGTACTTC. It codes for CSARPGLARGTEQYF.